This TCR beta chain was documented in a study of shared T cell receptors in the human thymus. CDR3 size: 15 residues. V trimming: 0 bases; J trimming: 6 bases; junction bases outside the gene matches: 3. CDR1 SGHDN and CDR2 FVKESK come from the germline V gene. TCRdb keeps only in-frame clones here, not all; method: immunoSEQ multiplex PCR. This sample yields about 500,000 clones, of which 78% are seen a single time; 0.013% belongs to the top ten. The same sample was also studied in work on human thymus T cells. That source adds: In corrective heart surgery, resections were taken, and these provided the thymus tissue. An apparent bias in V and J gene usage was seen in thymic and blood repertoires.

The specimen was thymocytes. The chain joins TRBV14 to TRBJ2-7, with TRBD2 matching over 12 bases. This receptor was identified in a boy under two years old with a congenital heart defect. The CDR3 protein is CASSQDTSGRTEQYF. CDR3 DNA sequence: TGTGCCAGCAGCCAAGACACTAGCGGGAGGACCGAGCAGTACTTC.